The 29 T cell receptor beta chains below all came from one sample that was sequenced in a study of shared clonotypes between healthy human individuals. TCRdb's copy holds only in-frame clones and misses some; the assay was immunoSEQ multiplex PCR. This table has millions of clones, 95% appearing once. Specimen: naive CD4+ T cells sorted from blood. The subset: CD45RA+ positively selected. The receptors shown here come from a young man in good health.

This rearrangement joins TRBV20-1 to TRBJ1-2; tentatively, D is TRBD1 (5 bases). The germline gives CDR1 DFQATT, CDR2 SNEGSKA (reference sequence). With 5 bases removed from V and 3 bases from J, the gap between germline ends came to 7 bases. The CDR3 spans 11 residues. The CDR3 loop reads CSAWTHYGYTF. The CDR3 DNA sequence: TGCAGTGCTTGGACACACTATGGCTACACCTTC.

Comment on this clone: This same CDR3 is encoded by further DNA sequences in the sample. The chain is built from TRBV11-2 and TRBJ1-3; D gene ambiguous. CDR3 length equals 11 residues. Germline assignment: CDR1 SGHAT and CDR2 FQNNGV. The ends were cut back, 3 bases at V and 7 bases at J, with 4 bases in the middle. The CDR3 sequence: CASSLGNTIYF. DNA of the CDR3: TGTGCCAGCAGCTTGGGGAACACCATATATTTT.

The chain employs TRBV30 and TRBJ2-5; 11 bases align to TRBD2. The J call may be in error: the DNA end matches TRBJ2-7 better. Per the germline V gene, CDR1 is GTSNPN and CDR2 is SVGIG (reference sequence). The CDR3 extends over 14 amino acids. The CDR3 protein is CAWSELAGVYEQYF. The CDR3 DNA sequence: TGTGCCTGGAGTGAACTAGCGGGGGTATACGAGCAGTACTTC.

This chain connects TRBV11-2 to TRBJ2-5; no clear D gene. The CDR3 is 14 amino acids. The germline V and J ends were trimmed by 0 bases and 5 bases, with 10 bases remaining between them. CDR1 SGHAT and CDR2 FQNNGV come from the germline V gene. The CDR3 sequence is CASSLDLALETQYF. CDR3 in DNA: TGTGCCAGCAGCTTAGATTTGGCTTTGGAGACCCAGTACTTC.

Worth noting for this clone: A read error may explain this, as a much larger clone is one base away. Because it lacks the conserved phenylalanine or tryptophan at the end, this CDR3 is likely a read error. This chain links TRBV27 with TRBJ2-7, with D unclear. V was shortened by 1 base and J by 4 bases, with 8 bases between the two germline ends. The CDR3 extends over 13 amino acids. Germline V CDR1 and CDR2: MNHEY, SMNVEV (reference sequence). This CDR3 reads CASSLYASYEQYS. In DNA, the CDR3 is TGTGCCAGCAGTTTATATGCCAGTTACGAGCAGTACTCC.

J is TRBJ2-1 and V is TRBV28, with 9 bases fitting TRBD2. CDR1 is MDHEN, CDR2 SYDVKM, per germline. V shed 4 bases and J 9 bases; nucleotides not matched to a gene: 10. The CDR3 contains 15 residues. The CDR3 bases are TGTGCCAGCAGTTCGACTAGCGGAATTCCCGCTGAGCAGTTCTTC. Amino acids: CASSSTSGIPAEQFF.

Details on this clone: The junction departs from the called germline gene at one end, perhaps through a read error. J is TRBJ2-2 and V is TRBV5-3, with TRBD1 matching 8 bases. TRBV5-3 is reported as an ORF; its role is uncertain. This CDR3 contains 17 residues. In DNA, the CDR3 is TGTGCCAGAATCTTGATGACAGGGGAGGCGAACACCGGGGAGCTGTTTTTT. The encoded protein is CARILMTGEANTGELFF.

The rearrangement joins TRBV9 to TRBJ1-2, with 10 bases fitting TRBD1. The V gene end was trimmed by 3 bases and the J gene end by 5 bases; junction bases not matched to a gene: 7. Germline loops: CDR1 SGDLS, CDR2 YYNGEE. This CDR3 has 15 amino acids. CDR3 in DNA: TGTGCCAGCAGCGCAAGGGACAGGGGAAGTTATGGCTACACCTTC. Encoded protein: CASSARDRGSYGYTF.

The chain links TRBV4-1 to TRBJ1-5; no firm D call. CDR3 length: 16 residues. V was cut by 0 bases and J by 3 bases, with 12 bases left in between. From germline, CDR1 is MGHRA and CDR2 YSYEKL. In nucleotides, the CDR3 is TGCGCCAGCAGCCAAGATTCTGGGATTAACAATCAGCCCCAGCATTTT. Its protein product is CASSQDSGINNQPQHF.

V usage is TRBV6-1 and J usage is TRBJ2-7; D is unresolved. V was trimmed by 6 bases and J by 2 bases, leaving 11 bases between them. Germline-derived CDR1 and CDR2 are MNHNS and SASEGT. The CDR3 totals 13 residues. Here the CDR3 DNA reads TGTGCCAGCAGGACGGGTGGAGCCTACGAGCAGTACTTC. It specifies CASRTGGAYEQYF.

This chain uses TRBV4-1 with TRBJ2-5, with TRBD2 identical over 13 bases. V shed 1 base and J 4 bases; nucleotides not matched to a gene: 6. CDR1 and CDR2 (germline): MGHRA, YSYEKL. The CDR3 covers 17 residues. For the CDR3, the DNA is TGCGCCAGCAGCCAAGGGCGACTAGCGGGGGGAATAGAGACCCAGTACTTC. This encodes CASSQGRLAGGIETQYF.

V is TRBV27 and J is TRBJ2-2; D gene unclear. This CDR3 is 13 amino acids long. Germline V gene lookup returns CDR1 MNHEY and CDR2 SMNVEV (reference sequence). Trimming took 6 bases from V and 4 from J, leaving 9 bases between them. The CDR3 spells CASSLVATGELFF. CDR3 DNA sequence: TGTGCCAGCAGCTTAGTAGCCACCGGGGAGCTGTTTTTT.

The chain links TRBV11-2 to TRBJ2-3, with 7 bases lining up with TRBD1. In germline, CDR1 is SGHAT, CDR2 FQNNGV. V lost 5 bases to trimming and J lost 5 bases; unmatched junction nucleotides: 10. The CDR3 is 15 amino acids. CDR3 sequence reads: CASSPPDRYRDTQYF. As DNA, the CDR3 is TGTGCCAGCAGCCCCCCGGACAGGTACCGAGATACGCAGTATTTT.

The V call is TRBV7-3, the J call TRBJ1-1; D unclear. This CDR3 has 14 amino acids. CDR1 is SGHTA and CDR2 is FQGTGA in the germline V gene. V lost 3 bases, J lost 3 bases, and 11 bases lay in between. The CDR3 here is CASSLYGEHTEAFF. In DNA, the CDR3 is TGTGCCAGCAGCTTGTATGGGGAACACACTGAAGCTTTCTTT.

The V call is TRBV5-1, the J call TRBJ1-4; 7 positions agree with TRBD1. V shed 4 bases and J 8 bases; nucleotides not matched to a gene: 5. The CDR3 contains 13 residues. The germline CDR1 and CDR2 sequences are SGHRS and YFSETQ. The CDR3 DNA is TGCGCCAGCAGCCCGACAGGGTACGAAAAACTGTTTTTT. Translated: CASSPTGYEKLFF. The entire variable domain, with the rest obtained from reference TRBV5-1 and TRBJ1-4, is as follows: KAGVTQTPRYLIKTRGQQVTLSCSPISGHRSVSWYQQTPGQGLQFLFEYFSETQRNKGNFPGRFSGRQFSNSRSEMNVSTLELGDSALYLCASSPTGYEKLFFGSGTQLSVL.

The chain couples TRBV2 to TRBJ1-6, with D uncertain. CDR1 is SNHLY and CDR2 is FYNNEI in the germline V gene. V was cut by 8 bases and J by 0 bases, with 8 bases left in between. The CDR3 totals 14 residues. CDR3 amino acids: CASQQSSYNSPLHF. CDR3 nucleotides: TGTGCCAGCCAACAGAGCTCCTATAATTCACCCCTCCACTTT.

V usage is TRBV9 and J usage is TRBJ2-3; the D is unclear. V lost 3 bases and J lost 2, with 10 bases in between. This CDR3 is built from 14 residues. CDR1 and CDR2 (germline): SGDLS, YYNGEE. CDR3 coding DNA: TGTGCCAGCAGCGCAGGAGAGATCACAGATACGCAGTATTTT. It translates to CASSAGEITDTQYF.

The chain couples TRBV4-1 to TRBJ1-6; TRBD1 aligns across 7 bases. CDR3 length equals 17 residues. Germline lookup yields CDR1 MGHRA and CDR2 YSYEKL. The ends lost 3 bases at V and 0 bases at J; junction bases unmatched: 5. The CDR3: CASSHGQANSYNSPLHF. CDR3 DNA sequence: TGCGCCAGCAGCCACGGACAGGCTAACTCCTATAATTCACCCCTCCACTTT.

This clone has a handful of counts. This chain links TRBV4-2 with TRBJ1-4; D is undetermined. This CDR3 region has 16 residues. Germline V CDR1 and CDR2: LGHNA, YNFKEQ. V lost 0 bases to trimming and J lost 0 bases, with 8 bases between them. In DNA, the CDR3 is TGTGCCAGCAGCCAAGATCCGGCAGCAACTAATGAAAAACTGTTTTTT. Protein: CASSQDPAATNEKLFF.

The rearrangement links TRBV5-1 to TRBJ1-6; D unresolved. The germline CDR1 and CDR2 sequences are SGHRS and YFSETQ. The CDR3 covers 13 residues. V lost 4 bases and J 9 bases, leaving 11 bases between the germline ends. The CDR3 DNA follows: TGCGCCAGCAGCACGGATCGCGGTTCACCCCTCCACTTT. Translated: CASSTDRGSPLHF.

The V and J genes are TRBV5-5 and TRBJ2-7; the D gene is possibly TRBD2 (5 bases). Germline V gene sequence: CDR1 SGHKS, CDR2 YYEKEE (reference sequence). Trimming removed 4 bases from V and 2 bases from J, with 13 bases in between. The CDR3 spans 14 residues. This CDR3 reads CASSPPSSAYEQYF. The CDR3, as DNA: TGTGCCAGCAGCCCTCCTAGCAGCGCCTACGAGCAGTACTTC.

The chain carries TRBV11-3 and TRBJ2-4; TRBD2 aligns across 8 bases. V lost 5 bases and J lost 9; bases outside the gene matches: 6. The CDR3 consists of 13 residues. The germline CDR1 and CDR2 sequences are SGHNT and YENEEA. The CDR3 nucleotides are TGTGCCAGCAGCAACCGGGAGGGCCCCATTCAGTACTTC. Its protein is CASSNREGPIQYF.

The chain employs TRBV4-1 and TRBJ2-1, with 9 bases fitting TRBD1. CDR1 is MGHRA and CDR2 is YSYEKL in the germline V gene. The CDR3 contains 16 residues. V shed 5 bases and J 6 bases; nucleotides not matched to a gene: 11. The CDR3 sequence: CASSAPGQGRLNEQFF. CDR3 sequence (DNA): TGCGCCAGCAGCGCCCCGGGACAGGGAAGACTCAATGAGCAGTTCTTC.

A single count supports this clone. The chain links TRBV5-4 to TRBJ2-7; possibly TRBD2 for D (5 bases). Germline CDR1 reads SGHNT; CDR2 reads YYREEE (reference sequence). The germline V and J ends were trimmed by 2 bases and 3 bases, with 15 bases remaining between them. The CDR3 covers 15 residues. CDR3 DNA sequence: TGTGCCAGCAGCTTAGGGAGCGGCATCTACTACGAGCAGTACTTC. Translation: CASSLGSGIYYEQYF.

The genes are TRBV5-4 and TRBJ1-3; D unclear. CDR1 and CDR2 from the germline V gene are SGHNT and YYREEE (reference sequence). V dropped 3 bases and J dropped 2 bases, with 12 bases sitting between them. This CDR3 has 15 residues. For the CDR3, the DNA is TGTGCCAGCAGCTCCATACGGGAAACTGGAAACACCATATATTTT. Amino acid sequence: CASSSIRETGNTIYF.

The rearrangement links TRBV7-8 to TRBJ2-1, with TRBD2 matching 11 bases. The CDR3 sequence is 15 residues long. Germline values: CDR1 SGHVS, CDR2 FQNEAQ. J was trimmed by 12 bases and V by 5 bases; bases with no gene match: 12. The CDR3 here is CASSPGGGLAALQFF. The CDR3 DNA follows: TGTGCCAGCAGCCCAGGAGGGGGACTAGCGGCCTTGCAGTTCTTC.

V gene TRBV7-6 combines with J gene TRBJ1-3, with D maybe TRBD1 (5 bases). This CDR3 has 16 residues. Germline V gene data show CDR1 as SGHVS and CDR2 as FNYEAQ. V was pared by 1 base and J by 1 base, with 11 bases between. CDR3 DNA sequence: TGTGCCAGCAGCTTAGAAACAGGATTTTCTGGAAACACCATATATTTT. Its translation: CASSLETGFSGNTIYF.

A word on this clone: Other DNA sequences in this sample translate to the same CDR3. This sequence joins TRBV18 and TRBJ1-2; unclear D gene. Germline V gene data show CDR1 as KGHSH and CDR2 as LQKENI. This CDR3 contains 11 residues. V lost 6 bases and J lost 8, with 10 bases in between. The CDR3: CASSPQEGYTF. CDR3 DNA: TGTGCCAGCTCGCCCCAGGAAGGCTACACCTTC.

V gene TRBV7-9 combines with J gene TRBJ2-1; D gene unclear. The CDR3 contains 16 residues. Germline V lookup: CDR1 SEHNR, CDR2 FQNEAQ (reference sequence). The ends were cut back, 0 bases at V and 3 bases at J, with 12 bases in the middle. CDR3 nucleotides: TGTGCCAGCAGCTTAGCCTGGCAGCGAAACTACAATGAGCAGTTCTTC. Translated, it gives CASSLAWQRNYNEQFF. The full variable domain, with the rest looked up from reference TRBV7-9 and TRBJ2-1, is DTGVSQNPRHKITKRGQNVTFRCDPISEHNRLYWYRQTLGQGPEFLTYFQNEAQLEKSRLLSDRFSAERPKGSFSTLEIQRTEQGDSAMYLCASSLAWQRNYNEQFFGPGTRLTVL.